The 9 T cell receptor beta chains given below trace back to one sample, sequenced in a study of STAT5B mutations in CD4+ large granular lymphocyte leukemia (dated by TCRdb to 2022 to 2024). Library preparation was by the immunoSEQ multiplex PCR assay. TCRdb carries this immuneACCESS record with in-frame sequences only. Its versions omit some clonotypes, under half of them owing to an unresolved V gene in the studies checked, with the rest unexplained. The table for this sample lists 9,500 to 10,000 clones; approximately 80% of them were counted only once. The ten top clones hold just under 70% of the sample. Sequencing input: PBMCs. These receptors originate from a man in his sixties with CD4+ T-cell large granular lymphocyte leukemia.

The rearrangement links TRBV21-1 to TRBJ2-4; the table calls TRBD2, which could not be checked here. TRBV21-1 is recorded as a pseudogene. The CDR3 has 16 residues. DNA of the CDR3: TGTGCCAGCAGCAAAGAAGGGGGGGCGGGCAAAAACATTCAGTACTTC. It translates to CASSKEGGAGKNIQYF.

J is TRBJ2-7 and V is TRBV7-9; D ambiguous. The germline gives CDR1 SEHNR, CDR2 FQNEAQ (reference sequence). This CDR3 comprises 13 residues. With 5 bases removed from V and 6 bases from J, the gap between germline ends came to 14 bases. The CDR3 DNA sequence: TGTGCCAGCAGCCCTCCGATCGACTCCGAGCAGTACTTC. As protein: CASSPPIDSEQYF. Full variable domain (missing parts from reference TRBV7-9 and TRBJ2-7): DTGVSQNPRHKITKRGQNVTFRCDPISEHNRLYWYRQTLGQGPEFLTYFQNEAQLEKSRLLSDRFSAERPKGSFSTLEIQRTEQGDSAMYLCASSPPIDSEQYFGPGTRLTVT.

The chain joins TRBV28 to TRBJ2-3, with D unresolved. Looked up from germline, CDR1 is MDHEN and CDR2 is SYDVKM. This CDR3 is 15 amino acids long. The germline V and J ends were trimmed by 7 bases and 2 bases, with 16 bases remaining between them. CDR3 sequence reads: CASTALGVYTDTQYF. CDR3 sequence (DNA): TGTGCCAGCACCGCCCTTGGGGTATACACAGATACGCAGTATTTT. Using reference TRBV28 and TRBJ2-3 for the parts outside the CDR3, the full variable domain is DVKVTQSSRYLVKRTGEKVFLECVQDMDHENMFWYRQDPGLGLRLIYFSYDVKMKEKGDIPEGYSVSREKKERFSLILESASTNQTSMYLCASTALGVYTDTQYFGPGTRLTVL.

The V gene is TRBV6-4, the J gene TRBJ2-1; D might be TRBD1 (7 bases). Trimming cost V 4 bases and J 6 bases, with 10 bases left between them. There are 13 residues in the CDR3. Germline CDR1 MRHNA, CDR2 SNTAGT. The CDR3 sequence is CASSGGDSNEQFF. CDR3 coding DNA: TGTGCCAGCAGTGGGGGGGACAGCAATGAGCAGTTCTTC.

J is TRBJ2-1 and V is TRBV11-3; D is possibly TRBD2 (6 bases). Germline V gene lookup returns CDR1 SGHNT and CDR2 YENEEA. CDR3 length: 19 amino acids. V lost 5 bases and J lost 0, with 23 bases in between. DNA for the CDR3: TGTGCCAGCAGCGCTACGGGGATGTATAGCGGAAACTCCTACAATGAGCAGTTCTTC. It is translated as CASSATGMYSGNSYNEQFF.

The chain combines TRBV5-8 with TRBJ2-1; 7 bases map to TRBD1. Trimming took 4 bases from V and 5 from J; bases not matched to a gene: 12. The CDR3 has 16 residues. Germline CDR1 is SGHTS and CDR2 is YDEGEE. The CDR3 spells CASSILTGIPHNEQFF. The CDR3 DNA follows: TGTGCCAGCAGCATCTTGACAGGGATCCCTCACAATGAGCAGTTCTTC.

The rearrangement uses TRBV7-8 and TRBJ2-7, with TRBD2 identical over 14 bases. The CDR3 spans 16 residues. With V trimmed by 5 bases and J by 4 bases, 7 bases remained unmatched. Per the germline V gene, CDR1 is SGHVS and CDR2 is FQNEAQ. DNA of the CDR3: TGTGCCAGCAGCCCCTACCGACTAGCGGGAGGGTACGAGCAGTACTTC. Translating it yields CASSPYRLAGGYEQYF.

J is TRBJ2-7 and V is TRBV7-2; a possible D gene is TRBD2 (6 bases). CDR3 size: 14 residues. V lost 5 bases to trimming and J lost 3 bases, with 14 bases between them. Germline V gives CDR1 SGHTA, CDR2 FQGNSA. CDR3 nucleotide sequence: TGTGCCAGCAGCGTAAGTTGGGGGGACTACGAGCAGTACTTC. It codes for CASSVSWGDYEQYF.

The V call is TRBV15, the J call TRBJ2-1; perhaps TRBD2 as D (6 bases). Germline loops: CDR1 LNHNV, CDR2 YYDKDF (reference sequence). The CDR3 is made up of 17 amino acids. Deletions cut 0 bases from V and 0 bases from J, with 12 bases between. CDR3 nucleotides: TGTGCCACCAGCAGAGAAATAGCGGTGAGCTCCTACAATGAGCAGTTCTTC. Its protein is CATSREIAVSSYNEQFF.